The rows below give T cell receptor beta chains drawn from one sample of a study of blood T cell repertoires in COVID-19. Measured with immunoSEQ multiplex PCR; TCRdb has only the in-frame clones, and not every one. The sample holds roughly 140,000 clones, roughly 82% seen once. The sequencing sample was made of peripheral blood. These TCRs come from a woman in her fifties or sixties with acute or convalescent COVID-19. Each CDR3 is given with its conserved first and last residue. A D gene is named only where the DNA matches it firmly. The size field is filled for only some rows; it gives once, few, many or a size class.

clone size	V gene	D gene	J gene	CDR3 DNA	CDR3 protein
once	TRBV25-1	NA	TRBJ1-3	TGTGCCAGCAGTGACTCTAACTTTCGGGGATCTGGAAACACCATATATTTT	CASSDSNFRGSGNTIYF
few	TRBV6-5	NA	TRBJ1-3	TGTGCCAGCAGTTACTCGTTTACAGCCCGGGACATATATTTT	CASSYSFTARDIYF
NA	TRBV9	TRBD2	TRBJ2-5	TGTGCCAGCAGCGTAGTGGGGGGGAGAGAGACCCAGTACTTC	CASSVVGGRETQYF
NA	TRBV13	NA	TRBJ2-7	TGTGCCAGCAGCCGCTACGAGCAGTACTTC	CASSRYEQYF
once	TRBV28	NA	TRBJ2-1	TGTGCCAGCAGACAGTTGAATGAGCAGTTCTTC	CASRQLNEQFF
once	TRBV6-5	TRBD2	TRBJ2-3	TGTGCCTCCACCCGAGCGGGGGGGCGGGGAGATACGCAGTATTTT	CASTRAGGRGDTQYF
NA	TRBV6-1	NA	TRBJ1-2	TGTGCCACCACATATACAGGGTACTTCTATGGCTACACCTTC	CATTYTGYFYGYTF
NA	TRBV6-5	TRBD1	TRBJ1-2	TGTGCCAGCAGCCAGGGACAGGGGGCGGACTACACCTTC	CASSQGQGADYTF
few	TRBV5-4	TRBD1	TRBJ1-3	TGTGCCAGCAGCAGACAGGGGTCTGGAAACACCATATATTTT	CASSRQGSGNTIYF
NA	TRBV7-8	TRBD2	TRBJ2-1	TGTGCCAGCATGGCGACTAGCGACTACAATGAGCAGTTCTTC	CASMATSDYNEQFF
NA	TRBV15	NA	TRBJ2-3	TGTGCCACCAGCAGAAGCGCAGATACGCAGTATTTT	CATSRSADTQYF
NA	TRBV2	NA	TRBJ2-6	TGTGCCAGCAGTGCCGGGGCTGGGGCCAACGTCCTGACTTTC	CASSAGAGANVLTF
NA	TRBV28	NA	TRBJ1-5	TGTGCCAGCAGTCCCGGGGGATATAATCAGCCCCAGCATTTT	CASSPGGYNQPQHF
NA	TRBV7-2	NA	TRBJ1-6	TGTGCCAGCAGCTTAGTATGGGGGGGAGATTTGTATTCACCCCTCCACTTT	CASSLVWGGDLYSPLHF
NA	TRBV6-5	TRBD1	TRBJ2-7	TGTGCCAGCAGTCGACAGGGTTTGTACGAGCAGTACTTC	CASSRQGLYEQYF
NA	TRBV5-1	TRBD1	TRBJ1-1	TGCGCCAGCAGTGGACAGGGTGGAAACACTGAAGCTTTCTTT	CASSGQGGNTEAFF
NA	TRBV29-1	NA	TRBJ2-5	TGCAGCGTCGCTAGAGAGACCCAGTACTTC	CSVARETQYF
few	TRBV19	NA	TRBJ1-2	TGTGCCAGTACCTTGGCGGGGGCGTATGGCTACACCTTC	CASTLAGAYGYTF
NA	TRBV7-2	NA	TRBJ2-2	TGTGCCAGCAGCAGCGACAGGCCTACGTGGGGCACCGGGGAGCTGTTTTTT	CASSSDRPTWGTGELFF
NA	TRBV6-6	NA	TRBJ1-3	TGTGCCAGCAGTAGACTCTCTGGAAACACCATATATTTT	CASSRLSGNTIYF
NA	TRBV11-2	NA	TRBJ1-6	TGTGCCAGCAGCTTAGACCTTTTCGGGGGAGGCGATTCACCCCTCCACTTT	CASSLDLFGGGDSPLHF
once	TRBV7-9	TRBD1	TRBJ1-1	TGTGCCAGCAGCTCAGACAGGGGGCGGATTGAAGCTTTCTTT	CASSSDRGRIEAFF
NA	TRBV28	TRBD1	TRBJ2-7	TGTGCCAGCAGTAAATCCGGGACAGGGACCTACGAGCAGTACTTC	CASSKSGTGTYEQYF
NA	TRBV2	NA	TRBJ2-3	TGTGCCAGCAGCAGCCCGGGGAATACGCAGTATTTT	CASSSPGNTQYF
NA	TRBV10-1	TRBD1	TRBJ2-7	TGCGCCAGCAGTGAGTCGGGGGACAGGGAAGGTGGCGAGCAGTACTTC	CASSESGDREGGEQYF
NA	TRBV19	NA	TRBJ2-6	TGTGCCAGTACCCGGGGGAGCTACAATCCTGGGGCCAACGTCCTGACTTTC	CASTRGSYNPGANVLTF
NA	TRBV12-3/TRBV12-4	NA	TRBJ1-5	TGTGCCAGCAGTTTTCTTAATCAGCCCCAGCATTTT	CASSFLNQPQHF
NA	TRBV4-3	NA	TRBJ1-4	TGCGCCAGCAGCCAAGAGCGAGTGACTCCCATTTCAACTAATGAAAAACTGTTTTTT	CASSQERVTPISTNEKLFF
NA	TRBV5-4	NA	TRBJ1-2	TGTGCCAGCAGCTTGGGGGGTGTCGGGACACCCTATGGCTACACCTTC	CASSLGGVGTPYGYTF
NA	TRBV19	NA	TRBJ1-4	TGTGCCAGTAGTATGAGCCCATGGTCCCTCGCAGGACTGTTTTTT	CASSMSPWSLAGLFF
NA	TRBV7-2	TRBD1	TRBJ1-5	TGTGCCAGCAGCTCGACAGGGGGTGGGAATCAGCCCCAGCATTTT	CASSSTGGGNQPQHF
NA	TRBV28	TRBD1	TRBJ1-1	TGTGCCAGCAGTGCGAACCCGGGACAGCCTACGAACACTGAAGCTTTCTTT	CASSANPGQPTNTEAFF
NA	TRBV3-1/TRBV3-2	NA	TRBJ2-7	TGTGCCAGCAGCCAATCGACACAACAGTACTTC	CASSQSTQQYF
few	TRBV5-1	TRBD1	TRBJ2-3	TGCGCCAGCAGCAAGACAGGGTGGATGGATACGCAGTATTTT	CASSKTGWMDTQYF
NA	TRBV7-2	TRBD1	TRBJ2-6	TGTGCCAGCAGCTTAAAAGGGACAGGGGGCACTGGGGCCAACGTCCTGACTTTC	CASSLKGTGGTGANVLTF
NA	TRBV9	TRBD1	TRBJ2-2	TGTGCCAGCAGCAGACAGGGGAACACCGGGGAGCTGTTTTTT	CASSRQGNTGELFF
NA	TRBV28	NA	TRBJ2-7	TGTGCCAGCGGCCAAGGGAGGACAAAGTCCTACGAGCAGTACTTC	CASGQGRTKSYEQYF
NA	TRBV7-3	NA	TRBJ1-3	TGTGCCAGCAGCTTATCAGGGGTTGAAAACACCATATATTTT	CASSLSGVENTIYF
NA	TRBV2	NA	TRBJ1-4	TGTGCCAGCACGACCAGGAGGGGCAGTAATGAAAAACTGTTTTTT	CASTTRRGSNEKLFF
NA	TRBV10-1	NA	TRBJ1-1	TGCGCCAGCAGCGGAGGATCAGGCGGGACTGAAGCTTTCTTT	CASSGGSGGTEAFF